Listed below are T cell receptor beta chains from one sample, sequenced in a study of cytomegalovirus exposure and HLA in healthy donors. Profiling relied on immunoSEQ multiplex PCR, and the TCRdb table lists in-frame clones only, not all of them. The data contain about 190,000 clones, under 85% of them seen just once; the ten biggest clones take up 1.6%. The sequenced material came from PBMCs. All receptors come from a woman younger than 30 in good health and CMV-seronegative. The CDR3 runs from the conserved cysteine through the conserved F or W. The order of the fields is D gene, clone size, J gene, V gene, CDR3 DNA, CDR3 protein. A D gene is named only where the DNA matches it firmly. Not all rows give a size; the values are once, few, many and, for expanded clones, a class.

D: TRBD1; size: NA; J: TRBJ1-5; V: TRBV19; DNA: TGTGCCAGTAGGACACAGGGGGCGAACAATCAGCCCCAGCATTTT; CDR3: CASRTQGANNQPQHF
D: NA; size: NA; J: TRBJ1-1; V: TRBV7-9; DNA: TGTGCCAGCAGCACCGAGGACAAGGAAGCTTTCTTT; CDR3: CASSTEDKEAFF
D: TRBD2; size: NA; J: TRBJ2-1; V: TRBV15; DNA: TGTGCCACCAGCCGGACTAGCGGGAGTGGCAATGAGCAGTTCTTC; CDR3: CATSRTSGSGNEQFF
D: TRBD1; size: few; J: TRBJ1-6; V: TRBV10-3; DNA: TGTGCCATCAGTGTTGTGCCTACAGGGGAAGCTTCACCCCTCCACTTT; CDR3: CAISVVPTGEASPLHF
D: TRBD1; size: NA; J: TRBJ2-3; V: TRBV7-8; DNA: TGTGCCAGCAGCTTACACAGGGGGACAGATACGCAGTATTTT; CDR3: CASSLHRGTDTQYF
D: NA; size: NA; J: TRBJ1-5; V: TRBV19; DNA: TGTGCCAGTAGTATCTCCGGGAGCGGCAATCAGCCCCAGCATTTT; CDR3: CASSISGSGNQPQHF
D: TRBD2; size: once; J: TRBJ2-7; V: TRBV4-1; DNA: TGCGCCAGCAGCCAAGATAGTCTAGCGGGAGGTTACGAGCAGTACTTC; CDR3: CASSQDSLAGGYEQYF
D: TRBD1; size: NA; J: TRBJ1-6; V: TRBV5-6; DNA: TGTGCCAGCAGCGAAGTTGGAGACAGGGGGTCGTCACCCCTCCACTTT; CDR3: CASSEVGDRGSSPLHF
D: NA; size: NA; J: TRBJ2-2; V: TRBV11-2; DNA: TGTGCCAGCAGCTTACAGGGAGGCGGGGAGCTGTTTTTT; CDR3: CASSLQGGGELFF
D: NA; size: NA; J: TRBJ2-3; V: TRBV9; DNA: TGTGCCAGCAGCGTAGGCTCTAGCGACTACACAGATACGCAGTATTTT; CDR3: CASSVGSSDYTDTQYF
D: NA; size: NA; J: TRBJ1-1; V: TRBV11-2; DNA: TGTGCCAGCAGCACAGATCTTCGAAGAGTAACTGAAGCTTTCTTT; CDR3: CASSTDLRRVTEAFF
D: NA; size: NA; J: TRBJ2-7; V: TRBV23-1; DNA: TGCGCCAGCAACCCTAACACGGGACATACCCCCTACGAGCAGTACTTC; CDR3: CASNPNTGHTPYEQYF
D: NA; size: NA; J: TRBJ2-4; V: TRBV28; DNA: TGTGCCAGCAGTGTCCTACCGCGGGACATTCAGTACTTC; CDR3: CASSVLPRDIQYF
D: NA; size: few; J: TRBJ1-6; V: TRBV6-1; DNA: TGTGCCAGCAGTGAAGGCCAGGGATATTCACCCCTCCACTTT; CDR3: CASSEGQGYSPLHF
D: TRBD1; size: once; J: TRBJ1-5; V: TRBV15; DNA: TGTGCCACCAGCAGACGGGACAGCCCCAATCAGCCCCAGCATTTT; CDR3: CATSRRDSPNQPQHF